Listed here are 26 T cell receptor beta chains from one sample, sequenced in a study of response to subunit inactivated influenza vaccine. TCRdb reprocessed the RT-PCR reads via MiXCR and lists one record per CDR3 protein. Of 500,000 to 600,000 distinct CDR3 sequences listed, under 9% are singletons. Material: PBMCs from blood, obtained around 25 months after vaccination. Receptors were obtained from a man in his fifties or sixties who received an inactivated influenza vaccine.

This clonotype was seen only a few times. The chain couples TRBV29-1 to TRBJ2-1; D might be TRBD2 (6 bases). CDR3 length equals 13 residues. Germline CDR1 is SQVTM and CDR2 is ANQGSEA. The V and J ends lost 4 bases and 9 bases respectively, with 16 bases between them. CDR3 protein: CSVVRLARGEQFF. CDR3 DNA: TGCAGCGTTGTTCGGCTAGCGAGGGGTGAGCAGTTCTTC.

This clonotype turned up a few times. V and J are TRBV28 and TRBJ2-7, with D possibly matching TRBD2 (5 bases). V was pared by 6 bases and J by 0 bases, with 15 bases between. CDR1 is MDHEN and CDR2 is SYDVKM in the germline V gene. There are 15 residues in the CDR3. The CDR3 sequence: CASRVFGGSSYEQYF. CDR3 bases: TGTGCCAGCAGGGTTTTTGGAGGTAGCTCCTACGAGCAGTACTTC.

The chain employs TRBV30 and TRBJ1-3; the match to TRBD1 covers 8 bases. Unmatched junction bases numbered 4, after V lost 7 bases and J lost 2 bases. CDR1 is GTSNPN and CDR2 is SVGIG in the germline V gene (reference sequence). This CDR3 comprises 13 residues. The CDR3 nucleotides read TGTGCCTTATCACAGGGGGCTGGAAACACCATATATTTT. It specifies CALSQGAGNTIYF.

The chain uses TRBV30 and TRBJ2-5; TRBD1 matches 11 bases. The V and J ends lost 4 bases and 2 bases, in that order; junction bases with no gene match: 6. Per germline, CDR1 GTSNPN and CDR2 SVGIG (reference sequence). The CDR3 is 15 residues long. In DNA, the CDR3 is TGTGCCTGGAAGCCGGGACAGGGGGTTCAAGAGACCCAGTACTTC. Translation: CAWKPGQGVQETQYF.

In this sample, this clonotype turned up many times. This sequence joins TRBV10-3 and TRBJ2-1; D uncertain. This CDR3 has 15 amino acids. V dropped 3 bases and J dropped 7 bases, with 16 bases sitting between them. Germline CDR1 and CDR2: ENHRY and SYGVKD. CDR3 in amino acids: CAISESSTTGNEQFF. In nucleotides, the CDR3 is TGTGCCATCAGTGAAAGTTCTACTACCGGGAATGAGCAGTTCTTC.

V gene TRBV4-3 combines with J gene TRBJ2-4, with D tentatively TRBD2 (7 bases). This CDR3 is built from 16 residues. V lost 1 base to trimming and J lost 0 bases, with 10 bases between them. Per germline, CDR1 LGHNA and CDR2 YSLEER. The CDR3 DNA sequence: TGCGCCAGCAGCCAAGTGGGGGGGCGAGCCAAAAACATTCAGTACTTC. This gives the protein CASSQVGGRAKNIQYF.

This clonotype appeared a few times. The J gene is TRBJ2-1, the V gene TRBV20-1, with 7 nucleotides matching TRBD2. The CDR3 covers 15 residues. The V and J ends lost 2 bases and 1 base, in that order; junction bases with no gene match: 5. Germline-derived CDR1 and CDR2 are DFQATT and SNEGSKA (reference sequence). The CDR3 DNA reads TGCAGTGCTAGACAAGCGGGGCGTTCCTACAATGAGCAGTTCTTC. Translating it yields CSARQAGRSYNEQFF.

J is TRBJ2-5 and V is TRBV16, with 9 bases identical to TRBD2. V was pared by 1 base and J by 1 base, with 4 bases of the junction left unmatched. This CDR3 is built from 16 residues. Germline V gene lookup returns CDR1 KGHSY and CDR2 FQNENV. In DNA form, the CDR3 reads TGTGCCAGCAGCCAATGGCTAGCGGGAACCCAAGAGACCCAGTACTTC. Protein product: CASSQWLAGTQETQYF. Looking up the rest from reference TRBV16 and TRBJ2-5 gives the full variable domain: GEEVAQTPKHLVRGEGQKAKLYCAPIKGHSYVFWYQQVLKNEFKFLISFQNENVFDETGMPKERFSAKCLPNSPCSLEIQATKLEDSAVYFCASSQWLAGTQETQYFGPGTRLLVL.

J is TRBJ2-1 and V is TRBV10-3, with D maybe TRBD2 (7 bases). V was cut by 0 bases and J by 3 bases, with 12 bases left in between. CDR1 is ENHRY, CDR2 SYGVKD, per germline. The CDR3 spans 16 residues. CDR3 DNA: TGTGCCATCAGTGAGTCGGGGGGGGCTATCTACAATGAGCAGTTCTTC. It is translated as CAISESGGAIYNEQFF.

This clonotype appeared a few times. V is TRBV7-6 and J is TRBJ1-3; no definite D call. The CDR3 spans 15 residues. Trimming took off 5 bases at V and 0 bases at J, with 11 bases between the two ends. CDR1 and CDR2 from the germline V gene are SGHVS and FNYEAQ. The CDR3 coding sequence is TGTGCCAGCAGCGCCCAAACAGACTCTGGAAACACCATATATTTT. It translates to CASSAQTDSGNTIYF.

This clonotype came up many times. The rearrangement uses TRBV29-1 and TRBJ2-1; 11 bases fit TRBD2. This CDR3 contains 13 residues. Unmatched junction bases numbered 4, after V lost 7 bases and J lost 5 bases. Germline lookup yields CDR1 SQVTM and CDR2 ANQGSEA. The CDR3 is CSDSGRANNEQFF. CDR3 in DNA: TGCAGCGATAGCGGGAGGGCGAACAATGAGCAGTTCTTC.

The V call is TRBV6-2 or TRBV6-3, the J call TRBJ2-3; 14 bases are shared with TRBD2. The germline V gene encodes CDR1 MNHEY and CDR2 SVGEGT. Trimming cost V 9 bases and J 4 bases; bases outside gene matches: 6. The CDR3 runs to 15 residues. The CDR3 here is CASSWGLAGADTQYF. For the CDR3, the DNA is TGTGCCAGTTCTTGGGGACTAGCGGGAGCAGATACGCAGTATTTT.

The genes are TRBV15 and TRBJ1-2; the D gene is possibly TRBD1 (6 bases). The CDR3 extends over 15 amino acids. Trimming took off 5 bases at V and 8 bases at J, with 21 bases between the two ends. Per the germline V gene, CDR1 is LNHNV and CDR2 is YYDKDF (reference sequence). The CDR3 loop reads CATSGPVGGGMGYTF. CDR3 coding DNA: TGTGCCACCAGCGGCCCCGTGGGGGGCGGAATGGGCTACACCTTC.

This clonotype appeared many times. The chain has TRBV24-1 and TRBJ2-7; 8 positions match TRBD1. The V gene's germline CDR1 is KGHDR and CDR2 SFDVKD. Germline trimming cut 3 bases from V and 5 bases from J; bases unmatched to any gene: 8. The CDR3 contains 15 residues. CDR3 loop: CATSDGQGGKNEQYF. The DNA of the CDR3 is TGTGCCACCAGTGATGGACAGGGCGGGAAAAACGAGCAGTACTTC.

This clonotype was observed a handful of times. The V call is TRBV6-2 or TRBV6-3, the J call TRBJ2-1, with D perhaps TRBD1 or TRBD2 (6 bases each). The germline V and J ends were trimmed by 4 bases and 7 bases, with 17 bases remaining between them. The CDR3 spans 15 residues. Germline lookup yields CDR1 MNHEY and CDR2 SVGEGT. The CDR3 bases are TGTGCCAGCAGTTCCCTTAGGGGGGCGGCGAATGAGCAGTTCTTC. This encodes CASSSLRGAANEQFF.

This clonotype was seen repeatedly, ten times or more. This chain uses TRBV20-1 with TRBJ2-5; D gene unclear. Germline values: CDR1 DFQATT, CDR2 SNEGSKA (reference sequence). The CDR3 contains 10 residues. Trimming removed 5 bases from V and 5 bases from J, with 6 bases in between. The DNA for the CDR3 is TGCAGTGCTTTGAGGGAGACCCAGTACTTC. Amino acids: CSALRETQYF.

This clonotype was seen ten or more times. This rearrangement joins TRBV27 to TRBJ2-7; 9 bases are a match to TRBD2. The CDR3 is 13 amino acids. CDR1 and CDR2 from the germline V gene are MNHEY and SMNVEV (reference sequence). After removal of 6 bases from V and 3 bases from J, the junction contained 3 bases not matched to a gene. The CDR3 loop reads CASRGSGSYEQYF. As DNA, the CDR3 is TGTGCCAGCAGAGGTAGCGGGAGCTACGAGCAGTACTTC.

The chain links TRBV5-6 to TRBJ1-2; D perhaps matches TRBD1 (5 bases). CDR3 size: 15 residues. Germline V gene lookup returns CDR1 SGHDT and CDR2 YYEEEE. The V end lost 2 bases, the J end lost 3 bases, and 14 bases lay between the germline ends. CDR3 bases: TGTGCCAGCAGCTTAGGGGATATCGGGGACTATGGCTACACCTTC. It yields the protein CASSLGDIGDYGYTF.

V usage is TRBV25-1 and J usage is TRBJ1-4, with D hard to call. Deletions cut 2 bases from V and 2 bases from J, with 12 bases between. There are 16 residues in the CDR3. Germline assignment: CDR1 MGHDK and CDR2 SYGVNS. CDR3 DNA sequence: TGTGCCAGCAGTGAAGGGCTCCTATCGACTAATGAAAAACTGTTTTTT. This encodes CASSEGLLSTNEKLFF.

This clonotype turned up a few times. The rearrangement joins TRBV7-9 to TRBJ2-3; no clear D gene. V lost 3 bases and J 0 bases, leaving 7 bases between the germline ends. Germline assignment: CDR1 SEHNR and CDR2 FQNEAQ (reference sequence). There are 14 residues in the CDR3. This CDR3 reads CASSFAVSTDTQYF. CDR3 in DNA: TGTGCCAGCAGCTTCGCCGTTAGCACAGATACGCAGTATTTT.

This clonotype was observed a handful of times. The V call is TRBV20-1, the J call TRBJ2-1, with unresolved D. Trimming took off 3 bases at V and 8 bases at J, with 11 bases between the two ends. The CDR3 runs 12 residues. Germline V CDR1 and CDR2: DFQATT, SNEGSKA (reference sequence). The CDR3, as DNA: TGCAGTGCTAGGGGCCTCATGGATGAGCAGTTCTTC. Encoded protein: CSARGLMDEQFF.

This clonotype was observed many times. J is TRBJ1-5 and V is TRBV12-3 or TRBV12-4; D call uncertain. The CDR3 length is 15 residues. Between the trimmed V and J ends, which lost 2 bases and 0 bases, there was a span of 8 bases. The CDR3 DNA sequence: TGTGCCAGCAGTTTATTGGGATATAGCAATCAGCCCCAGCATTTT. Its translation is CASSLLGYSNQPQHF.

This clonotype was seen a few times. The rearrangement joins TRBV20-1 to TRBJ2-1, with 11 positions matching TRBD2. The V gene end was trimmed by 6 bases and the J gene end by 2 bases; junction bases not matched to a gene: 3. CDR1 and CDR2 (germline): DFQATT, SNEGSKA (reference sequence). This CDR3 is 14 amino acids long. In nucleotides, the CDR3 is TGCAGTGCACCGACTAGCGGGGCCTACAATGAGCAGTTCTTC. As protein: CSAPTSGAYNEQFF.

The chain recombines TRBV20-1 with TRBJ1-1, with a tentative D call TRBD1 (6 bases). CDR3 size: 13 residues. The germline gives CDR1 DFQATT, CDR2 SNEGSKA (reference sequence). V lost 7 bases, J lost 1 base, and 13 bases lay in between. In DNA form, the CDR3 reads TGCAGTGGTCCGGAGGGGGAGAACACTGAAGCTTTCTTT. This sequence encodes CSGPEGENTEAFF.

This clonotype has ten or more counts. J is TRBJ2-1 and V is TRBV20-1; no definite D call. Germline CDR1 reads DFQATT; CDR2 reads SNEGSKA (reference sequence). CDR3 length: 15 residues. The ends were cut back, 3 bases at V and 0 bases at J, with 12 bases in the middle. Here the CDR3 reads CSASRGRISYNEQFF. In DNA, the CDR3 is TGCAGTGCTAGTCGTGGAAGGATCTCCTACAATGAGCAGTTCTTC.

The V gene is TRBV20-1, the J gene TRBJ2-2; no clear D gene. The CDR3 sequence is 13 residues long. Germline assignment: CDR1 DFQATT and CDR2 SNEGSKA (reference sequence). The germline V and J ends were trimmed by 1 base and 7 bases, with 10 bases remaining between them. This CDR3 is CSARGGSVGELFF. Written as DNA, the CDR3 is TGCAGTGCTAGAGGGGGTTCGGTCGGGGAGCTGTTTTTT.